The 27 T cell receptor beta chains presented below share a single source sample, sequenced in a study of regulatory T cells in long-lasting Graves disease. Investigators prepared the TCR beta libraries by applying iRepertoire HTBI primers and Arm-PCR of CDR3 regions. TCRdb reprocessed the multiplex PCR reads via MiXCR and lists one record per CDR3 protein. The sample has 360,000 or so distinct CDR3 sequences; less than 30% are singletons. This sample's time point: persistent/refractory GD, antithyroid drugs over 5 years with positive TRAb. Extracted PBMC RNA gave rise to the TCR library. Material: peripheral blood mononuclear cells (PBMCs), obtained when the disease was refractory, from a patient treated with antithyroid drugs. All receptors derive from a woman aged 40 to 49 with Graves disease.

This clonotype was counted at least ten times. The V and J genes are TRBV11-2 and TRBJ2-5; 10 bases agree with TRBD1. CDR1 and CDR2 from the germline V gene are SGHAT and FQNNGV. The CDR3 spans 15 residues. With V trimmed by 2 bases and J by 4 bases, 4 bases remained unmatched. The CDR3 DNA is TGTGCCAGCAGCTTATTTGGGACAGGGGTAGAGACCCAGTACTTC. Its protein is CASSLFGTGVETQYF.

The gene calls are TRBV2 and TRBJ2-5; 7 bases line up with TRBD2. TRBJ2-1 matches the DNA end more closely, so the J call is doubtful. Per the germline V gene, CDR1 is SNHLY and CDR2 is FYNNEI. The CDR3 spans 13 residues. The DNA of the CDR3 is TGTGCCAGCCGGTGGGGGGGAAACAATGAGCAGTTCTTC. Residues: CASRWGGNNEQFF.

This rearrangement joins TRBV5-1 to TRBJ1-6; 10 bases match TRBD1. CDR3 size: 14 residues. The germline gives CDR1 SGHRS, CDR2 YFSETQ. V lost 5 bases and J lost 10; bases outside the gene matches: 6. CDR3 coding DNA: TGCGCCAGCAGACGACAGGGGGCTGAGTCACCCCTCCACTTT. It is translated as CASRRQGAESPLHF.

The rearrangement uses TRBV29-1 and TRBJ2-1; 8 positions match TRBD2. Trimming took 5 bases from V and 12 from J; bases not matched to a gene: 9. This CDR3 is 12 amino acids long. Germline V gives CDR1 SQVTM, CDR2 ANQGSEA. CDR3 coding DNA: TGCAGCGTTATCTCGAGCGGGAGCGTGCAGTTCTTC. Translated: CSVISSGSVQFF.

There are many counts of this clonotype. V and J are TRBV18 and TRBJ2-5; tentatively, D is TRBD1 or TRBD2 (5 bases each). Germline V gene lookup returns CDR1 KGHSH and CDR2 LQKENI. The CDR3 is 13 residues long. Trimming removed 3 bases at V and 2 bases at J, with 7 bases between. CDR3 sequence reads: CASSPGEQETQYF. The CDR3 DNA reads TGTGCCAGCTCACCGGGGGAACAAGAGACCCAGTACTTC. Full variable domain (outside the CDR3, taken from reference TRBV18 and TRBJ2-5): NAGVMQNPRHLVRRRGQEARLRCSPMKGHSHVYWYRQLPEEGLKFMVYLQKENIIDESGMPKERFSAEFPKEGPSILRIQQVVRGDSAAYFCASSPGEQETQYFGPGTRLLVL.

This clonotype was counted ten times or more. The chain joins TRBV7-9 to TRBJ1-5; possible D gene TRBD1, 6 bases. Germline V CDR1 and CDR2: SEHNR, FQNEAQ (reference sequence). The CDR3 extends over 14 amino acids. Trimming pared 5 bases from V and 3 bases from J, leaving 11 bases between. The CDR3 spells CASSLTGDNQPQHF. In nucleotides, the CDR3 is TGTGCCAGCAGCCTGACAGGAGACAATCAGCCCCAGCATTTT.

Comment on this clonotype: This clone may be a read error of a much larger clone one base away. The CDR3 is CASSPWMGQSYEQYF. The CDR3 DNA sequence: TGTGCCAGCAGTCCCTGGATGGGACAGAGCTACGAGCAGTACTTC. This chain joins TRBV6-2 or TRBV6-3 and TRBJ2-7, with 7 bases fitting TRBD1. V lost 5 bases to trimming and J lost 3 bases; unmatched junction nucleotides: 10. The CDR3 length is 15 residues. Per germline, CDR1 MNHEY and CDR2 SVGEGT.

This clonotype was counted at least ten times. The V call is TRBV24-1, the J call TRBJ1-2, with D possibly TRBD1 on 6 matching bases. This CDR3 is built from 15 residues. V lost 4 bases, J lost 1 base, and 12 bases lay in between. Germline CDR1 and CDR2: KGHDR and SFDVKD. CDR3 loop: CATSDPGTINYGYTF. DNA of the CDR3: TGTGCCACCAGTGACCCCGGGACAATTAACTATGGCTACACCTTC.

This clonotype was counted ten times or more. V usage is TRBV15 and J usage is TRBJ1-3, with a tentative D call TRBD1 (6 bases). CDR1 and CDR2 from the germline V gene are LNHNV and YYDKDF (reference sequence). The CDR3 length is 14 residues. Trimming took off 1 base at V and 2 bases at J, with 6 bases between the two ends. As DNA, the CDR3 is TGTGCCACCAGCAGAGGGGGGCCTGGAAACACCATATATTTT. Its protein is CATSRGGPGNTIYF.

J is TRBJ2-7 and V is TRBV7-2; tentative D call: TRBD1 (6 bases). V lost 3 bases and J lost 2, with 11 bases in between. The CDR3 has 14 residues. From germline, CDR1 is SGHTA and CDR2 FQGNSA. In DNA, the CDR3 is TGTGCCAGCAGCTTCTTACAGGGACCCTACGAGCAGTACTTC. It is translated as CASSFLQGPYEQYF.

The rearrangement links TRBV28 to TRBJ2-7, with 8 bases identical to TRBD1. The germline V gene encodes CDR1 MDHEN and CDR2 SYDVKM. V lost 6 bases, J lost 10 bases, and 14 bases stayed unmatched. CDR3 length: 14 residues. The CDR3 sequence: CASRKQGVRPSQYF. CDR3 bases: TGTGCCAGCAGAAAACAGGGGGTCCGCCCGTCTCAGTACTTC.

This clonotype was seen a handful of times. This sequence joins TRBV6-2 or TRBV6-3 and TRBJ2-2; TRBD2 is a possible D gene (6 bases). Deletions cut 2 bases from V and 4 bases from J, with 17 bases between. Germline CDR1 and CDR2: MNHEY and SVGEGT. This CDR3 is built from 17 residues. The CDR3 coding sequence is TGTGCCAGCAGTTACCTTTCAGGGTACGGGGGCACCGGGGAGCTGTTTTTT. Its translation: CASSYLSGYGGTGELFF.

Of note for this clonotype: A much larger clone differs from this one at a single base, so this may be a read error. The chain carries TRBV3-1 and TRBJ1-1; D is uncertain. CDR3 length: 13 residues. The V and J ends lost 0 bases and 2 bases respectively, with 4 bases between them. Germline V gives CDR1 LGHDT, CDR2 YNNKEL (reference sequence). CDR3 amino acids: CASSQEPNTEAFF. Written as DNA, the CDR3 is TGTGCCAGCAGCCAAGAACCAAACACTGAAGCTTTCTTT.

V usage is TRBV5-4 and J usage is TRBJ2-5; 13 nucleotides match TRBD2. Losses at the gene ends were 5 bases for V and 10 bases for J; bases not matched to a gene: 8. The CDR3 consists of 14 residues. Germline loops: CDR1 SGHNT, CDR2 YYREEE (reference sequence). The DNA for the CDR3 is TGTGCCAGCAGAGCGGGACTAGCGGGGATTATCCAGTACTTC. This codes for CASRAGLAGIIQYF.

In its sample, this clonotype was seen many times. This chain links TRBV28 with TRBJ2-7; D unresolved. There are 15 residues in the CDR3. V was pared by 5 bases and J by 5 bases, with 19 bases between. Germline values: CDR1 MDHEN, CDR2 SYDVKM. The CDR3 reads CASSLQLDTYDEQYF. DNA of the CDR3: TGTGCCAGCAGTCTGCAACTCGATACCTACGACGAGCAGTACTTC.

The CDR3 loop is CASSLMGHREETQYF. The CDR3 DNA sequence: TGCGCCAGCAGCTTGATGGGTCACAGGGAAGAGACCCAGTACTTC. This chain joins TRBV5-1 and TRBJ2-5; D possibly corresponds to TRBD1 (6 bases). V lost 1 base to trimming and J lost 3 bases, with 13 bases between them. Germline CDR1 SGHRS, CDR2 YFSETQ. The CDR3 is 15 residues long.

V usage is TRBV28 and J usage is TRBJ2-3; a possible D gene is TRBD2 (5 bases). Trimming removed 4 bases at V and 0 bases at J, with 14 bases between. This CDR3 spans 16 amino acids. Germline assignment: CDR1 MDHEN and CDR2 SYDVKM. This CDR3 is CASSSGIVTSTDTQYF. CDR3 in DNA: TGTGCCAGCAGTTCCGGGATTGTTACTAGCACAGATACGCAGTATTTT.

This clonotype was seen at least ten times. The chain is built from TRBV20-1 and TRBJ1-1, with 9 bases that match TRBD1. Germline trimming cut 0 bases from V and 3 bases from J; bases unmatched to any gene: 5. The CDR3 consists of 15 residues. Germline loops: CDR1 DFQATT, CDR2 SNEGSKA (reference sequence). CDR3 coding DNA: TGCAGTGCTAGAGAAGTACAGGGGGCTGACACTGAAGCTTTCTTT. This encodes CSAREVQGADTEAFF.

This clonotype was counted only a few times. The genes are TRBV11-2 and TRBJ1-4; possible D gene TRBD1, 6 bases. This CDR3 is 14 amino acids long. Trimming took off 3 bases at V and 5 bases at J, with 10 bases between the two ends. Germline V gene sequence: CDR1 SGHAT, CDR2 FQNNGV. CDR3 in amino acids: CASSFGGGNEKLFF. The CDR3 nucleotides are TGTGCCAGCAGCTTCGGGGGGGGCAATGAAAAACTGTTTTTT.

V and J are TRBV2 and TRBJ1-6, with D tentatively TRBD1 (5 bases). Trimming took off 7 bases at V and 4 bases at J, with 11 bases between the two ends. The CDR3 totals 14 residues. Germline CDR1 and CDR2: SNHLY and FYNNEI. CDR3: CASTSGRYNSPLHF. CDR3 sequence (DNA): TGTGCCAGCACGTCGGGACGGTATAATTCACCCCTCCACTTT.

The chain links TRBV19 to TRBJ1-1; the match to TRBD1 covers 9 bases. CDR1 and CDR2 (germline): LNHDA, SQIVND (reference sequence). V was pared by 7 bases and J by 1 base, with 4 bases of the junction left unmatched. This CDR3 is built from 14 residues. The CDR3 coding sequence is TGTGCCAGTACCTGGACAGGGGCGAACACTGAAGCTTTCTTT. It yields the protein CASTWTGANTEAFF.

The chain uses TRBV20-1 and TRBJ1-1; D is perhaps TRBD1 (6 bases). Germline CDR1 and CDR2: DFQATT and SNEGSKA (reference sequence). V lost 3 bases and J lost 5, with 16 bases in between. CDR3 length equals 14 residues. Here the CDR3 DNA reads TGCAGTGCTAGGCTCGCGGGGGCGAGGACTGAAGCTTTCTTT. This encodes CSARLAGARTEAFF.

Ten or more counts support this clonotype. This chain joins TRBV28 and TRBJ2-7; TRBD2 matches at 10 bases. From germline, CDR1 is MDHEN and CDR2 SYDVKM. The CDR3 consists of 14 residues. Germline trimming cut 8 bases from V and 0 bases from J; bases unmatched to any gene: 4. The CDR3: CASALAGRSYEQYF. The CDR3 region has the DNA TGTGCCAGCGCACTAGCGGGACGCTCCTACGAGCAGTACTTC. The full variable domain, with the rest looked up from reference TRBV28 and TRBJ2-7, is DVKVTQSSRYLVKRTGEKVFLECVQDMDHENMFWYRQDPGLGLRLIYFSYDVKMKEKGDIPEGYSVSREKKERFSLILESASTNQTSMYLCASALAGRSYEQYFGPGTRLTVT.

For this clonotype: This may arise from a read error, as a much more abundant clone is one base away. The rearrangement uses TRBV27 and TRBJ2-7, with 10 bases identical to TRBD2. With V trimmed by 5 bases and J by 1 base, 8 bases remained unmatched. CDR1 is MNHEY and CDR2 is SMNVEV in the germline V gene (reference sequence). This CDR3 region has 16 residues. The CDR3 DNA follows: TGTGCCAGCAGTCCCTGCCTAGCGGGAGTATCCTACGAGCAGTACTTC. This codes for CASSPCLAGVSYEQYF.

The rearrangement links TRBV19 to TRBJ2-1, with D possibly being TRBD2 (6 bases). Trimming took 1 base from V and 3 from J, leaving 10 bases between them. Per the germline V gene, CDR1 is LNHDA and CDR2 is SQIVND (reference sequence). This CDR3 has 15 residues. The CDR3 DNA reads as TGTGCCAGTAGTATAGGGACTAAAGGCTACAATGAGCAGTTCTTC. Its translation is CASSIGTKGYNEQFF.

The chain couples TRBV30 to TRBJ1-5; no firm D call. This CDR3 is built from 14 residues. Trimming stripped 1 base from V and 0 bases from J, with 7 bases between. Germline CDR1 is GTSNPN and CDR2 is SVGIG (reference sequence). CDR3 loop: CAWSGPFSNQPQHF. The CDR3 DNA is TGTGCCTGGAGTGGCCCCTTTAGCAATCAGCCCCAGCATTTT.

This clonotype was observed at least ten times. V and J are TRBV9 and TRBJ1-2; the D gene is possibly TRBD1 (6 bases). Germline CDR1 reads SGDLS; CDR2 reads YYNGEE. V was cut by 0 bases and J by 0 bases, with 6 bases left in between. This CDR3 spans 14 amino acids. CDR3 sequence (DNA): TGTGCCAGCAGCGTAGAGGGGGCTAACTATGGCTACACCTTC. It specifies CASSVEGANYGYTF.